Given below is one T cell receptor (beta chain) in context. The sample comes from a study of OX40 agonist ivuxolimab in advanced cancers. Method: immunoSEQ multiplex PCR; TCRdb's copy keeps in-frame clones and lacks some. This table holds about 150,000 clones, 90% to 95% found once. The CDR3 length is 16 residues. The V and J ends lost 0 bases and 6 bases respectively, with 12 bases between them. The germline V gene has CDR1 SGHTA and CDR2 FQGNSA. The TCR originated in an adult with an advanced solid tumor such as melanoma, head and neck, liver or kidney cancer. The V gene is TRBV7-2, the J gene TRBJ1-6; maybe TRBD1 (5 bases). The sequences come from CD4+ or CD8+ T cells sorted from blood, collected in a trial of the OX40 agonist ivuxolimab. DNA of the CDR3: TGTGCCAGCAGCTTAGCTGGGGTCGGGGGTAATTCACCCCTCCACTTT. Protein product: CASSLAGVGGNSPLHF.